The T cell receptor (beta chain) under discussion was sequenced for a study of blood T cell repertoires in COVID-19. Study-wide background: Spain, Italy and the United States supplied samples that represented acute and convalescent COVID-19.

Germline values: CDR1 WNHNN, CDR2 SYGVQD (reference sequence). The V end was cut by 10 bases, the J end by 2 bases, with 16 bases between. The CDR3 covers 14 residues. The method was immunoSEQ multiplex PCR; TCRdb's version includes in-frame clones alone and lacks a portion of them. The sample has tens of thousands of clones, approximately 90% seen once. The source of this sequence is a man between 60 and 75 years old with acute or convalescent COVID-19. The J gene is TRBJ2-3, the V gene TRBV10-1, with D possibly being TRBD2 (5 bases). The material sequenced was peripheral blood. In DNA form, the CDR3 reads TGCGCCACCGCTACTAGTGCTAACACAGATACGCAGTATTTT. This codes for CATATSANTDTQYF.